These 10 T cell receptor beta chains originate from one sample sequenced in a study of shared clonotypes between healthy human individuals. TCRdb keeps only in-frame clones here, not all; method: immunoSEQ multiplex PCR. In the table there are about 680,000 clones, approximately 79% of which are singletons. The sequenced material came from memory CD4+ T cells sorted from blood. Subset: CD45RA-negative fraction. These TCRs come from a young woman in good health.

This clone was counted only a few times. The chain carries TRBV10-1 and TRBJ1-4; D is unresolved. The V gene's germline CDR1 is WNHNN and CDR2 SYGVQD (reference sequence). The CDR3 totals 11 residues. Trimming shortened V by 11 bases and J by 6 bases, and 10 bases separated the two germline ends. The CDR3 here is CAVDYYEKLFF. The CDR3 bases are TGCGCCGTAGACTATTATGAAAAACTGTTTTTT.

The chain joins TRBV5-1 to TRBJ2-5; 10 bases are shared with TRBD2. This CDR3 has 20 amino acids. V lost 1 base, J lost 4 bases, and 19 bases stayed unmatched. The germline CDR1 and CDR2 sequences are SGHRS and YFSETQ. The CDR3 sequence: CASSLRPGKAGGELLETQYF. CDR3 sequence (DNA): TGCGCCAGCAGCTTGCGGCCTGGAAAAGCGGGAGGGGAGCTCCTAGAGACCCAGTACTTC. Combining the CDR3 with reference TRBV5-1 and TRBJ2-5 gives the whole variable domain KAGVTQTPRYLIKTRGQQVTLSCSPISGHRSVSWYQQTPGQGLQFLFEYFSETQRNKGNFPGRFSGRQFSNSRSEMNVSTLELGDSALYLCASSLRPGKAGGELLETQYFGPGTRLLVL.

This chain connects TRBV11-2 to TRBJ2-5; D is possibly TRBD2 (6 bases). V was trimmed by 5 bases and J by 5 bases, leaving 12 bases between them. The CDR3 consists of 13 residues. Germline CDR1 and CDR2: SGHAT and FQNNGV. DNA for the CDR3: TGTGCCAGCAGCGGCGCGCTAGCGGAGACCCAGTACTTC. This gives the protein CASSGALAETQYF. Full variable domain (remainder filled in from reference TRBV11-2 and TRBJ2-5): EAGVAQSPRYKIIEKRQSVAFWCNPISGHATLYWYQQILGQGPKLLIQFQNNGVVDDSQLPKDRFSAERLKGVDSTLKIQPAKLEDSAVYLCASSGALAETQYFGPGTRLLVL.

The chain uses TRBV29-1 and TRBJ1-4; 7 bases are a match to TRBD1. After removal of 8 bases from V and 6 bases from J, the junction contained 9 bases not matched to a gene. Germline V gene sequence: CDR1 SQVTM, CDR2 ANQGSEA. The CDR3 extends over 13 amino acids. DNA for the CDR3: TGCAGCTTTAGGGGACAGTCTCATGAAAAACTGTTTTTT. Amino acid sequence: CSFRGQSHEKLFF.

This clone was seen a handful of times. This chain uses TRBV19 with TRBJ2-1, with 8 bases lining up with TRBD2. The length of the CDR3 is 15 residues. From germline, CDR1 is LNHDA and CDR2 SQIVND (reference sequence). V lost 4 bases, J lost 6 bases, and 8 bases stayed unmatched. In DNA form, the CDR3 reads TGTGCCAGTAGTAGTCGTAGCGGGGCCGGCAATGAGCAGTTCTTC. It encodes CASSSRSGAGNEQFF.

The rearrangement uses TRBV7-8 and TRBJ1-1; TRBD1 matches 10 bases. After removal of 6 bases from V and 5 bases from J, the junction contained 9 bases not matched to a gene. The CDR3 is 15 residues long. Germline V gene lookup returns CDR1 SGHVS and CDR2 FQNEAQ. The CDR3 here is CASRGRGQGWTEAFF. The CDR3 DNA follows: TGTGCCAGCAGGGGCCGGGGACAGGGGTGGACTGAAGCTTTCTTT. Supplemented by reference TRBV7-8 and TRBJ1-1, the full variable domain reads GAGVSQSPRYKVAKRGQDVALRCDPISGHVSLFWYQQALGQGPEFLTYFQNEAQLDKSGLPSDRFFAERPEGSVSTLKIQRTQQEDSAVYLCASRGRGQGWTEAFFGQGTRLTVV.

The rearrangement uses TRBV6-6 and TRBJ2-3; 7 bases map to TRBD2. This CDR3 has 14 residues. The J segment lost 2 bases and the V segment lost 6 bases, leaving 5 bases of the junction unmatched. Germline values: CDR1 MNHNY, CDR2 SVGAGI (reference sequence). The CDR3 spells CASRSGTITDTQYF. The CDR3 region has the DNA TGTGCCAGCAGATCCGGGACTATCACAGATACGCAGTATTTT.

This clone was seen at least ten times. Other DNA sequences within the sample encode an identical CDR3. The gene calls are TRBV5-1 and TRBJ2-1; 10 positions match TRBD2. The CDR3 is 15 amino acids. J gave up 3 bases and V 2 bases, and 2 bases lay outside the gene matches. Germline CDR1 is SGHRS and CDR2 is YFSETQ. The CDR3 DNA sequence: TGCGCCAGCAGCTTAGCTAGCGGGAGCTACAATGAGCAGTTCTTC. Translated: CASSLASGSYNEQFF.

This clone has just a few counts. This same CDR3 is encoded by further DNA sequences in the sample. CDR3 bases: TGTGCCAGCAGTCGGACAGGGCCCTTTAACTATGGCTACACCTTC. Its translation: CASSRTGPFNYGYTF. The chain links TRBV28 to TRBJ1-2, with 8 bases fitting TRBD1. J was trimmed by 1 base and V by 5 bases; bases with no gene match: 6. CDR3 length equals 15 residues. Germline V gene sequence: CDR1 MDHEN, CDR2 SYDVKM.

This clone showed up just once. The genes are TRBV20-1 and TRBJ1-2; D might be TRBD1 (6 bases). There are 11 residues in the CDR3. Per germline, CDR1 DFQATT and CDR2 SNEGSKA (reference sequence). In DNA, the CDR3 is TGCAGCGCAGACAGGAACTATGGCTACACCTTC. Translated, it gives CSADRNYGYTF.